Listed below are T cell receptor beta chains from one sample, sequenced in a study. TCRdb called the 5' RACE reads again in MiXCR, with one record for every CDR3 protein. The sample records 55,000 to 70,000 distinct CDR3 sequences, roughly 28% being singletons. The sample consisted of tumor-infiltrating memory CD4+ T cells sorted from the breast tumor. The origin of the receptors is a female donor with breast cancer. Both conserved end residues are part of each CDR3.

v_gene,CDR3aa
TRBV7-9,CASSLAAADTQYF
TRBV6-5,CASSYSINMNTEAFF
TRBV7-2,CASSISDSQGEQYF
TRBV5-1,CASSHPEGDVAFF
TRBV20-1,CSAGPAGLAGTDTQYF
TRBV24-1,CATSQTGRGSTDTQYF
TRBV7-3,CASSSPGGTQYF
TRBV20-1,CSATSGQGNSPIHF
TRBV18,CASSPGASSDEQFF
TRBV28,CASTTFGTNEKLFF
TRBV6-4,CASKTEDSLNTEAFF